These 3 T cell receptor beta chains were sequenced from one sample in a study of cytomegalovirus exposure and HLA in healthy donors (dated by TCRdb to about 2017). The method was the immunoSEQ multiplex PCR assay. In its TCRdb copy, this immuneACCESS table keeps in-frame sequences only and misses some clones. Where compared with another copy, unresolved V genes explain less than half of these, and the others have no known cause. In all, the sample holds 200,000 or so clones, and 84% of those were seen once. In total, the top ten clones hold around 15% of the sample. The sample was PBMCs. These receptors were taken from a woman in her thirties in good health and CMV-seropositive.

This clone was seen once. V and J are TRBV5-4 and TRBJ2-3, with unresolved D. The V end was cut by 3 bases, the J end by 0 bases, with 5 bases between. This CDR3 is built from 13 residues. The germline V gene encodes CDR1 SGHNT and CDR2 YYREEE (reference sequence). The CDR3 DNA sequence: TGTGCCAGCAGCTCCCCTAGCACAGATACGCAGTATTTT. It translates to CASSSPSTDTQYF.

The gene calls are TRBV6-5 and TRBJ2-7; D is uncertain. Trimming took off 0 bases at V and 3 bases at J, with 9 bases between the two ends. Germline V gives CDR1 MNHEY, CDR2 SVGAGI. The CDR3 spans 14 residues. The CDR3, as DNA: TGTGCCAGCAGTTACTCCCACAGTGACTACGAGCAGTACTTC. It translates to CASSYSHSDYEQYF.

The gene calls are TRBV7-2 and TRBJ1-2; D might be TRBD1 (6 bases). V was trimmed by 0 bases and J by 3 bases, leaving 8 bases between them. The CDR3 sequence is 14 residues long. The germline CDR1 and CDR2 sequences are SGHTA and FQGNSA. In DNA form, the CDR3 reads TGTGCCAGCAGCTTAGCCGGACAGTACTATGGCTACACCTTC. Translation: CASSLAGQYYGYTF.